This T cell receptor beta chain derives from a study of response to subunit inactivated influenza vaccine. Overall study results and limits: A suggestion made by the authors is that each seasonal influenza vaccination recruits few new T cells.

Only a few counts were recorded for this clonotype. Its antigen is as yet unknown. Trimming cost V 0 bases and J 5 bases, with 17 bases left between them. This CDR3 is 16 amino acids long. Germline V lookup: CDR1 PRHDT, CDR2 FYEKMQ (reference sequence). Each CDR3 protein gets one entry after TCRdb re-called the RT-PCR reads with MiXCR. The table includes some 500,000 distinct CDR3 sequences, approximately 13% detected once. This receptor was obtained from a man aged 50-59 years who received an inactivated influenza vaccine. This specimen was PBMCs from blood, taken roughly 46 days after vaccination. This rearrangement joins TRBV13 to TRBJ2-7; TRBD2 might be the D (6 bases). This chain's CDR3 is CASSLGARGGPDEQYF. For the CDR3, the DNA is TGTGCCAGCAGCTTAGGGGCCCGTGGAGGGCCGGACGAGCAGTACTTC.